This T cell receptor beta chain was captured in a study of cytomegalovirus exposure and HLA in healthy donors. Study-wide results and caveats: Previously analyzed data showed that most TCR beta V segments were productive at a frequency of about 87% or about 30%. The authors excluded some V segments, including TRBV6-2 and TRBV6-3, as indistinguishable.

The CDR3 is made up of 15 amino acids. The germline V gene encodes CDR1 SGHRS and CDR2 YFSETQ. V lost 3 bases to trimming and J lost 0 bases; unmatched junction nucleotides: 4. PCR primers comprised 60 Vbeta and 13 Jbeta primers. Assay used: immunoSEQ multiplex PCR; TCRdb lists only in-frame clones, some missing. Seen here are 74,000 or so clones, about 80% observed once, and the top ten hold roughly 3%. The donors (healthy individuals) were bone marrow donors. A note on this clone: Its matching antigen is unknown.

This sequence originates from a man in his fifties or sixties in good health and CMV-seropositive. The source material was PBMCs. J is TRBJ2-3 and V is TRBV5-1; TRBD2 agrees at 7 bases. CDR3 nucleotide sequence: TGCGCCAGCAGCTCCGGGACTACTAGCACAGATACGCAGTATTTT. Translated, it gives CASSSGTTSTDTQYF.